The clone carrying this TCR beta chain was seen repeatedly, ten times or more. Its antigen is not known. This entry comes from a study of T-cell reconstitution after alpha-beta-depleted transplantation in children. This sample's TCRbeta library carried unique molecular identifier barcodes. MiXCR, applied by TCRdb to the PCR reads, yields one record per CDR3 protein. In the table there are some 600,000 distinct CDR3 sequences, 10% to 15% of which are singletons. The ends were cut back, 6 bases at V and 2 bases at J, with 14 bases in the middle. CDR1 and CDR2 (germline): SQVTM, ANQGSEA. This CDR3 contains 14 residues. Study results and caveats: Surviving recipient T cells and thymic progenitors produced the high day-60 TCRbeta diversity seen in some patients. The authors attributed T-cell counts and diversity one year after transplant mostly to newly produced T cells. Expanded graft clones numbering several hundred reportedly gave rise to alpha-beta T cells about two months after transplant.

The origin of this receptor is a male patient between 10 and 17 years old who had a stem cell transplant for acute myeloid leukemia, so the T cells may come from the graft donor. The starting material was PBMCs, mostly from graft donor cells, obtained 360 days after TCRalphabeta/CD19-depleted stem cell transplant. V usage is TRBV29-1 and J usage is TRBJ2-1; a weak D match, TRBD2 (6 bases). The CDR3 DNA reads TGCAGCGTCCCTACGGGAGTGGCCTACAATGAGCAGTTCTTC. This gives the protein CSVPTGVAYNEQFF.